The 12 T cell receptor beta chains given below trace back to one sample, sequenced in a study of cytomegalovirus exposure and HLA in healthy donors. The PCR ran on 60 Vbeta and 13 Jbeta primers. Sequencing was performed with immunoSEQ multiplex PCR; in TCRdb, only in-frame clones are kept and a portion is missing. The sample lists 150,000 to 200,000 clones; almost 75% were seen once. Sample: PBMCs. The receptors were sampled from a woman aged 18-29 years in good health and CMV-seropositive.

CDR3 amino acids: CAWSLTGNTEAFF. Written as DNA, the CDR3 is TGTGCCTGGTCACTTACAGGAAACACTGAAGCTTTCTTT. This rearrangement joins TRBV30 to TRBJ1-1; a weak D match, TRBD1 (5 bases). Germline CDR1 and CDR2: GTSNPN and SVGIG (reference sequence). Trimming cost V 5 bases and J 2 bases, with 12 bases left between them. The CDR3 covers 13 residues.

This chain connects TRBV27 to TRBJ1-3; D not resolved. Germline CDR1 MNHEY, CDR2 SMNVEV (reference sequence). V lost 5 bases and J 2 bases, leaving 13 bases between the germline ends. The CDR3 runs to 15 residues. The CDR3 DNA reads TGTGCCAGCAGTCCCAGTCCCCACACTGGAAACACCATATATTTT. Its translation is CASSPSPHTGNTIYF.

This chain connects TRBV5-1 to TRBJ2-7, with D perhaps TRBD1 (6 bases). Trimming stripped 3 bases from V and 4 bases from J, with 14 bases between. The CDR3 extends over 14 amino acids. CDR1 is SGHRS, CDR2 YFSETQ, per germline. The DNA for the CDR3 is TGCGCCAGCAGCTCGCCGGAACAGGGTTACGAGCAGTACTTC. It specifies CASSSPEQGYEQYF.

This chain links TRBV7-9 with TRBJ2-3, with 13 bases matching TRBD2. From germline, CDR1 is SEHNR and CDR2 FQNEAQ (reference sequence). This CDR3 comprises 16 residues. The V segment lost 5 bases and the J segment 0 bases; nucleotides outside the gene matches: 2. CDR3 sequence reads: CASSGGLAGSTDTQYF. CDR3 nucleotides: TGTGCCAGCAGCGGGGGACTAGCGGGAAGCACAGATACGCAGTATTTT.

This clone was recorded only once. The chain employs TRBV6-1 and TRBJ2-7; possibly TRBD1 for D (5 bases). Germline V gene lookup returns CDR1 MNHNS and CDR2 SASEGT. V lost 4 bases to trimming and J lost 0 bases, with 7 bases between them. The length of the CDR3 is 13 residues. CDR3 amino acids: CASSGDSSYEQYF. The CDR3 bases are TGTGCCAGCAGTGGCGACAGCTCCTACGAGCAGTACTTC.

A note on this clone: A read error may account for a junction end that differs from germline. The V call is TRBV4-2, the J call TRBJ1-3, with a possible D match to TRBD1 (6 bases). The CDR3 covers 15 residues. Germline-derived CDR1 and CDR2 are LGHNA and YNFKEQ. CDR3 coding DNA: TGTGCCAGCAGCCAAGGGGGGCTGGCAGGAAACACCATGTATTTT. It translates to CASSQGGLAGNTMYF.

This clone has just a few counts. The genes are TRBV6-5 and TRBJ1-3, with D perhaps matching TRBD1 (5 bases). V lost 6 bases and J 4 bases, leaving 16 bases between the germline ends. The germline V gene encodes CDR1 MNHEY and CDR2 SVGAGI. The CDR3 runs 15 residues. CDR3 nucleotides: TGTGCCAGCAGCAGGGACTCTCAGTCAGGAAACACCATATATTTT. Its translation is CASSRDSQSGNTIYF.

The CDR3 nucleotides are TGTGCCAGCAGTTCTACAGGGGGCGAGGGTGAAAAACTGTTTTTT. Translation: CASSSTGGEGEKLFF. V usage is TRBV2 and J usage is TRBJ1-4; 9 nucleotides align to TRBD1. This CDR3 comprises 15 residues. With 5 bases clipped from V and 7 bases from J, the junction kept 8 bases outside the gene matches. Per germline, CDR1 SNHLY and CDR2 FYNNEI.

The chain is built from TRBV28 and TRBJ1-2; no definite D call. Germline loops: CDR1 MDHEN, CDR2 SYDVKM. This CDR3 contains 11 residues. Trimming shortened V by 7 bases and J by 4 bases, and 7 bases separated the two germline ends. Here the CDR3 reads CASTDTYGYTF. For the CDR3, the DNA is TGTGCCAGCACCGACACCTATGGCTACACCTTC.

This clone has a handful of counts. The chain has TRBV18 and TRBJ2-6; the D gene is possibly TRBD2 (6 bases). The CDR3 extends over 15 amino acids. CDR1 KGHSH and CDR2 LQKENI come from the germline V gene. Trimming took off 6 bases at V and 3 bases at J, with 12 bases between the two ends. CDR3 coding DNA: TGTGCCAGCTCCCCAAGGCGGGATGGGGCCAACGTCCTGACTTTC. This codes for CASSPRRDGANVLTF.

For the CDR3, the DNA is TGTGCCAGCAGCTCGGTTTTTCACTCTGGGGCCAACGTCCTGACTTTC. The encoded protein is CASSSVFHSGANVLTF. This rearrangement joins TRBV7-2 to TRBJ2-6; D uncertain. CDR3 length: 16 amino acids. Trimming shortened V by 4 bases and J by 0 bases, and 10 bases separated the two germline ends. The germline gives CDR1 SGHTA, CDR2 FQGNSA.

V is TRBV7-9 and J is TRBJ2-7; D gene ambiguous. V lost 6 bases and J 2 bases, leaving 14 bases between the germline ends. This CDR3 is 14 amino acids long. Germline CDR1 is SEHNR and CDR2 is FQNEAQ (reference sequence). This CDR3 is CASRGEETAYEQYF. The CDR3 region has the DNA TGTGCCAGCAGAGGAGAGGAAACCGCCTACGAGCAGTACTTC. Drawing the rest from reference TRBV7-9 and TRBJ2-7, the complete variable domain is DTGVSQNPRHKITKRGQNVTFRCDPISEHNRLYWYRQTLGQGPEFLTYFQNEAQLEKSRLLSDRFSAERPKGSFSTLEIQRTEQGDSAMYLCASRGEETAYEQYFGPGTRLTVT.